The rows below give T cell receptor beta chains drawn from one sample of a study of blood T cell repertoires in COVID-19. This table comes from immunoSEQ multiplex PCR, and its TCRdb copy is limited to in-frame clones, with some not included. This table holds roughly 250,000 clones, 80% to 90% found once. Sequenced sample: PBMCs or T cells enriched from blood (not recorded which). The receptors derive from a woman aged 30 to 39 who had recovered from COVID-19. CDR3s include the opening cysteine and the closing phenylalanine or tryptophan. Fields, in order: V gene, J gene, clone size, D gene, CDR3 protein, CDR3 DNA. D genes are given only for firm matches. Clone size is stated in some rows and not others, as once, few, many or a class when expanded.

V: TRBV2
J: TRBJ2-1
size: NA
D: NA
CDR3: CASREDFLQEQFF
DNA: TGTGCCAGCAGGGAGGACTTCCTCCAAGAGCAGTTCTTC

V: TRBV28
J: TRBJ1-5
size: NA
D: NA
CDR3: CASSFLQYNQPQHF
DNA: TGTGCCAGCAGTTTCCTACAGTACAATCAGCCCCAGCATTTT

V: TRBV16
J: TRBJ2-3
size: NA
D: NA
CDR3: CASSQFQTWRDTQYF
DNA: TGTGCCAGCAGCCAATTTCAAACTTGGAGAGATACGCAGTATTTT

V: TRBV19
J: TRBJ1-1
size: NA
D: NA
CDR3: CASTPPPGGGTFEAFF
DNA: TGTGCCAGTACCCCACCCCCGGGGGGGGGAACATTTGAAGCTTTCTTT

V: TRBV30
J: TRBJ1-1
size: NA
D: NA
CDR3: CAWSSPGRASTEAFF
DNA: TGTGCCTGGAGCTCCCCTGGGCGGGCGAGCACTGAAGCTTTCTTT

V: TRBV28
J: TRBJ2-5
size: NA
D: TRBD2
CDR3: CASSPTSGVKTQYF
DNA: TGTGCCAGCAGCCCGACTAGCGGAGTGAAGACCCAGTACTTC

V: TRBV29-1
J: TRBJ1-1
size: NA
D: TRBD1
CDR3: CSVPGTGATEAFF
DNA: TGCAGCGTTCCCGGGACAGGGGCCACTGAAGCTTTCTTT

V: TRBV24-1
J: TRBJ1-1
size: NA
D: NA
CDR3: CATSDASRTRTEAFF
DNA: TGTGCCACCAGTGATGCATCCCGGACAAGGACTGAAGCTTTCTTT

V: TRBV7-8
J: TRBJ2-5
size: many
D: NA
CDR3: CASSLVVGAEETQYF
DNA: TGTGCCAGCAGCTTAGTTGTGGGGGCCGAGGAGACCCAGTACTTC

V: TRBV6-1
J: TRBJ1-2
size: few
D: NA
CDR3: CASREDRGYTF
DNA: TGTGCCAGCAGAGAAGACAGGGGCTACACCTTC

V: TRBV28
J: TRBJ1-2
size: NA
D: NA
CDR3: CASSLRVNYGYTF
DNA: TGTGCCAGCAGTTTACGGGTAAACTATGGCTACACCTTC

V: TRBV28
J: TRBJ1-6
size: NA
D: TRBD1
CDR3: CASSIPGQGHYNSPLHF
DNA: TGTGCCAGCAGTATACCGGGACAGGGGCACTATAATTCACCCCTCCACTTT

V: TRBV5-1
J: TRBJ2-3
size: NA
D: NA
CDR3: CASSLSTRDTQYF
DNA: TGCGCCAGCAGCTTGAGTACTAGAGATACGCAGTATTTT

V: TRBV6-5
J: TRBJ2-2
size: few
D: TRBD1
CDR3: CASSHDRAGELFF
DNA: TGTGCCAGCAGCCATGACAGGGCCGGGGAGCTGTTTTTT

V: TRBV2
J: TRBJ1-1
size: NA
D: TRBD1
CDR3: CASRPRQGGNTEAFF
DNA: TGTGCCAGCAGGCCGAGACAGGGGGGGAACACTGAAGCTTTCTTT

V: TRBV19
J: TRBJ1-1
size: NA
D: NA
CDR3: CASSIPLAGEAFF
DNA: TGTGCCAGTAGTATCCCACTCGCAGGGGAAGCTTTCTTT

V: TRBV24-1
J: TRBJ2-3
size: once
D: NA
CDR3: CATSDFHNTDTQYF
DNA: TGTGCCACCAGTGATTTCCACAACACAGATACGCAGTATTTT

V: TRBV4-1
J: TRBJ1-5
size: NA
D: TRBD1
CDR3: CASSQAARGRGNQPQHF
DNA: TGCGCCAGCAGCCAAGCCGCCCGGGGCAGGGGGAATCAGCCCCAGCATTTT

V: TRBV6-1
J: TRBJ2-7
size: NA
D: NA
CDR3: CASSETRDTSTLKQYF
DNA: TGTGCCAGCAGTGAGACTCGGGACACCTCTACCCTCAAGCAGTACTTC

V: TRBV5-6
J: TRBJ2-5
size: NA
D: TRBD1
CDR3: CASRLGLLNRGRLQETQYF
DNA: TGTGCCAGCAGATTGGGACTACTTAACAGGGGGCGCCTCCAAGAGACCCAGTACTTC

V: TRBV6-1
J: TRBJ2-2
size: NA
D: NA
CDR3: CASSEGRPGELFF
DNA: TGTGCCAGCAGTGAAGGGAGGCCCGGGGAGCTGTTTTTT

V: TRBV7-8
J: TRBJ1-2
size: few
D: NA
CDR3: CASSYRAYGYTF
DNA: TGTGCCAGCAGCTACAGGGCTTACGGCTACACCTTC

V: TRBV6-4
J: TRBJ2-6
size: NA
D: NA
CDR3: CASSDSRVSGANVLTF
DNA: TGTGCCAGCAGTGACTCGAGGGTCTCTGGGGCCAACGTCCTGACTTTC

V: TRBV18
J: TRBJ2-3
size: NA
D: NA
CDR3: CASSLGSRTDTQYF
DNA: TGTGCCAGCTCCCTCGGGAGCCGCACAGATACGCAGTATTTT

V: TRBV11-2
J: TRBJ1-6
size: few
D: TRBD1
CDR3: CASSLEASWTGNSPLHF
DNA: TGTGCCAGCAGCTTAGAGGCCTCCTGGACAGGGAATTCACCCCTCCACTTT

V: TRBV5-1
J: TRBJ2-7
size: NA
D: NA
CDR3: CASSFWPGEGYEQYF
DNA: TGCGCCAGCAGCTTTTGGCCGGGAGAAGGCTACGAGCAGTACTTC

V: TRBV30
J: TRBJ1-1
size: once
D: TRBD1
CDR3: CAWTRRDRASLRDTEAFF
DNA: TGTGCCTGGACCCGACGAGACAGGGCCTCGTTAAGGGACACTGAAGCTTTCTTT

V: TRBV11-2
J: TRBJ1-2
size: NA
D: TRBD1
CDR3: CASSLNRGRRDRGYGYTF
DNA: TGTGCCAGCAGCCTAAACCGGGGGAGACGGGACAGGGGCTATGGCTACACCTTC

V: TRBV7-8
J: TRBJ2-7
size: once
D: NA
CDR3: CASSRGGGHEQYF
DNA: TGTGCCAGCAGCCGTGGCGGAGGGCACGAGCAGTACTTC

V: TRBV2
J: TRBJ1-4
size: NA
D: NA
CDR3: CASRIDSTNEKLFF
DNA: TGTGCCAGCAGGATTGACAGTACGAATGAAAAACTGTTTTTT

V: TRBV13
J: TRBJ2-1
size: once
D: TRBD2
CDR3: CASSSPRGGRADEQFF
DNA: TGTGCCAGCAGCTCCCCCCGGGGCGGGAGGGCCGATGAGCAGTTCTTC

V: TRBV9
J: TRBJ2-2
size: NA
D: NA
CDR3: CASSVVAGVGTGELFF
DNA: TGTGCCAGCAGCGTAGTGGCAGGGGTGGGCACCGGGGAGCTGTTTTTT

V: TRBV27
J: TRBJ1-6
size: NA
D: TRBD1
CDR3: CASSSPLRDRVSPLHF
DNA: TGTGCCAGCAGTTCGCCCCTCCGGGACAGGGTTTCACCCCTCCACTTT

V: TRBV6-4
J: TRBJ2-5
size: once
D: TRBD2
CDR3: CASQEGAWLAGHQGTQYF
DNA: TGTGCCAGCCAGGAGGGGGCATGGCTAGCGGGGCATCAAGGGACCCAGTACTTC

V: TRBV7-8
J: TRBJ1-6
size: NA
D: TRBD1
CDR3: CASRTGQVNSPLHF
DNA: TGTGCCAGCAGGACCGGACAGGTCAATTCACCCCTCCACTTT

V: TRBV18
J: TRBJ1-1
size: few
D: TRBD1
CDR3: CASSPRGTGGGKAFF
DNA: TGTGCCAGCTCACCTCGTGGGACAGGGGGCGGAAAAGCTTTCTTT

V: TRBV18
J: TRBJ2-7
size: NA
D: TRBD1
CDR3: CASSADRGLGEQYF
DNA: TGTGCCAGCTCAGCCGACAGGGGGCTCGGTGAGCAGTACTTC

V: TRBV24-1
J: TRBJ2-2
size: NA
D: NA
CDR3: CATSDLRLGANTGELFF
DNA: TGTGCCACCAGTGATTTGAGGCTAGGCGCGAACACCGGGGAGCTGTTTTTT

V: TRBV27
J: TRBJ2-1
size: NA
D: NA
CDR3: CASSSRLQQFF
DNA: TGTGCCAGCAGTTCCCGGTTGCAGCAGTTCTTC

V: TRBV19
J: TRBJ2-7
size: NA
D: TRBD1
CDR3: CASSPGQGSSYEQYF
DNA: TGTGCCAGTAGTCCGGGACAGGGGAGCTCCTACGAGCAGTACTTC

V: TRBV11-2
J: TRBJ2-2
size: NA
D: NA
CDR3: CASRGAGKVELFF
DNA: TGTGCCAGCAGAGGGGCCGGAAAGGTAGAGCTGTTTTTT

V: TRBV28
J: TRBJ2-7
size: once
D: NA
CDR3: CASITAGRGSYEQYF
DNA: TGTGCCAGCATCACCGCGGGGCGGGGCTCCTACGAGCAGTACTTC

V: TRBV2
J: TRBJ2-6
size: NA
D: NA
CDR3: CAIPAGRHSGANVLTF
DNA: TGTGCCATCCCCGCGGGACGCCACTCTGGGGCCAACGTCCTAACTTTC

V: TRBV21-1
J: TRBJ2-3
size: NA
D: NA
CDR3: CASSNNRIGTVTSTDTQYF
DNA: TGTGCCAGCAGCAATAATCGTATTGGGACAGTGACTAGCACAGATACGCAGTATTTT

V: TRBV6-4
J: TRBJ1-5
size: NA
D: TRBD1
CDR3: CASNWDRESDNQPQHF
DNA: TGTGCCAGCAATTGGGACAGGGAAAGTGACAATCAGCCCCAGCATTTT

V: TRBV25-1
J: TRBJ2-1
size: NA
D: NA
CDR3: CASTRRGGGFTGNEQFF
DNA: TGTGCCAGCACCCGCCGTGGAGGGGGCTTCACAGGGAATGAGCAGTTCTTC

V: TRBV18
J: TRBJ2-5
size: NA
D: TRBD2
CDR3: CASSSIGLAGGKETQYF
DNA: TGTGCCAGCTCATCCATTGGACTAGCGGGGGGGAAAGAGACCCAGTACTTC

V: TRBV27
J: TRBJ2-1
size: once
D: TRBD2
CDR3: CASSSLGRGLASPYKQFF
DNA: TGTGCCAGCTCCTCCTTAGGGAGGGGACTAGCATCCCCGTATAAGCAGTTCTTC

V: TRBV6-5
J: TRBJ1-1
size: few
D: NA
CDR3: CASSYGPGNTEAFF
DNA: TGTGCCAGCAGCTACGGTCCCGGGAACACTGAAGCTTTCTTT

V: TRBV19
J: TRBJ1-2
size: NA
D: NA
CDR3: CASRSQGLDGYTF
DNA: TGTGCCAGCAGGAGTCAGGGGTTAGATGGCTACACCTTC

V: TRBV6-5
J: TRBJ1-2
size: NA
D: NA
CDR3: CASSYAGAGYTF
DNA: TGTGCCAGCAGTTACGCGGGGGCTGGCTACACCTTC

V: TRBV27
J: TRBJ2-7
size: NA
D: TRBD1
CDR3: CASSLYNRGLYEQYF
DNA: TGTGCCAGCAGTTTGTATAACAGGGGGCTCTACGAGCAGTACTTC

V: TRBV2
J: TRBJ2-7
size: NA
D: TRBD1
CDR3: CATGTAYEQYF
DNA: TGTGCCACGGGGACAGCCTACGAGCAGTACTTC